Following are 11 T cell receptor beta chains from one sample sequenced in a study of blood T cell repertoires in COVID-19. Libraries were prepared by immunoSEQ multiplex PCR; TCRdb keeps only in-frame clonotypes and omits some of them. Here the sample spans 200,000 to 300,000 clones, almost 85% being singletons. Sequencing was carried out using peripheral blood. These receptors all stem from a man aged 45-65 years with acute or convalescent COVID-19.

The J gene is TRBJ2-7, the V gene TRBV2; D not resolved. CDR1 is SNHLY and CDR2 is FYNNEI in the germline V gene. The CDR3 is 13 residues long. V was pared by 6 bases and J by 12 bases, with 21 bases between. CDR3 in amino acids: CASRNPATKSRYF. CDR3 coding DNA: TGTGCCAGCAGAAACCCGGCTACTAAATCGAGGTACTTC.

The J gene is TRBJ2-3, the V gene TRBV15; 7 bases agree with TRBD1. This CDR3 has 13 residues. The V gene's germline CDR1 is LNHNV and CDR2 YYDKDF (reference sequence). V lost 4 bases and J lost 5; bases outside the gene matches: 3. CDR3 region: CATSTGGRDTQYF. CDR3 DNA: TGTGCCACCAGCACAGGGGGTAGAGATACGCAGTATTTT.

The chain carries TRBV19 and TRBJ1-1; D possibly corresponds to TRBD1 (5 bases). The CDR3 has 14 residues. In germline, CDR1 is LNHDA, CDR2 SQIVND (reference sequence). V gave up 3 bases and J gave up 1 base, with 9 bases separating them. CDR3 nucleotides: TGTGCCAGTAGTATGGGGCCCACGAACACTGAAGCTTTCTTT. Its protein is CASSMGPTNTEAFF.

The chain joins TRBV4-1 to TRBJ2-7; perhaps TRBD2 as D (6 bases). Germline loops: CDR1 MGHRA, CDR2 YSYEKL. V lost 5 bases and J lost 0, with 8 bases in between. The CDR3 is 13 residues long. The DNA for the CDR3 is TGCGCCAGCAGCTTAGCGGCCTCCTACGAGCAGTACTTC. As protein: CASSLAASYEQYF.

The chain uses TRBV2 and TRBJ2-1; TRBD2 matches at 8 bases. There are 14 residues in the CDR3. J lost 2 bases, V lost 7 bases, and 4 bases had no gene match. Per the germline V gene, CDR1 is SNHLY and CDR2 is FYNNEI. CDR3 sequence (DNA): TGTGCCAGCATCGGACTAGCTACCTACAATGAGCAGTTCTTC. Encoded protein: CASIGLATYNEQFF.

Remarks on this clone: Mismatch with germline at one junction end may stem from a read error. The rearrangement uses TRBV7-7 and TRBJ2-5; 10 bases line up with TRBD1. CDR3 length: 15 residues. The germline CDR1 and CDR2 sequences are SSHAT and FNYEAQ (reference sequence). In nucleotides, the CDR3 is TGTGCTAGCAGCTTATGGGACAGGGGTGGGGAGACCCAGTACTTC. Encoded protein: CASSLWDRGGETQYF. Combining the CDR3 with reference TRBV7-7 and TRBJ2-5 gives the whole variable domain GAGVSQSPRYKVTKRGQDVTLRCDPISSHATLYWYQQALGQGPEFLTYFNYEAQPDKSGLPSDRFSAERPEGSISTLTIQRTEQRDSAMYRCASSLWDRGGETQYFGPGTRLLVL.

This CDR3 is CASSTRLAASYNEQFF. CDR3 nucleotide sequence: TGTGCCAGCAGCACCCGACTAGCGGCATCCTACAATGAGCAGTTCTTC. The chain is built from TRBV7-3 and TRBJ2-1; 9 nucleotides align to TRBD2. The CDR3 has 16 amino acids. The germline V gene encodes CDR1 SGHTA and CDR2 FQGTGA. Unmatched junction bases numbered 6, after V lost 5 bases and J lost 1 base.

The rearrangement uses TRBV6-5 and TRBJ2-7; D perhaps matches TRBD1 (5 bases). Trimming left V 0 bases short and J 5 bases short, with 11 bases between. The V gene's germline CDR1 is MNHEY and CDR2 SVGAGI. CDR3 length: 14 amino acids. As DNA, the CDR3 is TGTGCCAGCAGTTACTCGACGACAGCTCACGAGCAGTACTTC. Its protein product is CASSYSTTAHEQYF.

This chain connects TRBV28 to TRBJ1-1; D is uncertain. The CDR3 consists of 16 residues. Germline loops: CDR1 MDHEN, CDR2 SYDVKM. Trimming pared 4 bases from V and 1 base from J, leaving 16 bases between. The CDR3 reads CASSSTPLQSNTEAFF. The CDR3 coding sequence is TGTGCCAGCAGTTCCACACCCCTTCAGTCGAACACTGAAGCTTTCTTT.

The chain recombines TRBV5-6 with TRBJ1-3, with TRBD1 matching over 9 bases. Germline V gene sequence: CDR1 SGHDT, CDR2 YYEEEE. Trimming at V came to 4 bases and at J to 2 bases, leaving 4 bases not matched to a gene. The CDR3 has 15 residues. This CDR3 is CASSTGTGTGNTIYF. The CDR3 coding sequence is TGTGCCAGCAGCACCGGGACAGGGACTGGAAACACCATATATTTT. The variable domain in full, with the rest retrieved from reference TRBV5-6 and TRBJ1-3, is DAGVTQSPTHLIKTRGQQVTLRCSPKSGHDTVSWYQQALGQGPQFIFQYYEEEERQRGNFPDRFSGHQFPNYSSELNVNALLLGDSALYLCASSTGTGTGNTIYFGEGSWLTVV.

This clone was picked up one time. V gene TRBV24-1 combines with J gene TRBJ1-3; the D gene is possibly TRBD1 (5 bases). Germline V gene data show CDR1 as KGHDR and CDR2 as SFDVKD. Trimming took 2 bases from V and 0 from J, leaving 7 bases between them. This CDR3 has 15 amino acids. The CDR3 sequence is CATSDWGSSGNTIYF. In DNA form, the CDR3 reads TGTGCCACCAGTGATTGGGGCAGCTCTGGAAACACCATATATTTT.